The 24 T cell receptor beta chains below come from one sample, sequenced in a study of cytomegalovirus exposure and HLA in healthy donors. The primer mix had 60 Vbeta and 13 Jbeta primers. TCRdb keeps only in-frame clones here, not all; method: immunoSEQ multiplex PCR. The sample consists of approximately 150,000 clones, roughly 85% of them appearing once. Sequencing input: PBMCs. These receptors were collected from a woman under 40 in good health and CMV-seronegative.

This clone was seen more than once but under ten times. V gene TRBV28 combines with J gene TRBJ2-7; 7 positions agree with TRBD1. Trimming cost V 3 bases and J 7 bases; bases outside gene matches: 9. Germline V CDR1 and CDR2: MDHEN, SYDVKM. The CDR3 is 14 amino acids. CDR3 in DNA: TGTGCCAGCAGTTTCCAGGGGGAGTCGAGTGAGCAGTACTTC. Its protein product is CASSFQGESSEQYF.

V usage is TRBV19 and J usage is TRBJ2-2; TRBD2 matches 7 bases. This CDR3 comprises 15 residues. The V and J ends lost 7 bases and 7 bases, in that order; junction bases with no gene match: 12. CDR1 is LNHDA and CDR2 is SQIVND in the germline V gene (reference sequence). The CDR3: CASTAGSMAGGELFF. In nucleotides, the CDR3 is TGTGCCAGTACAGCGGGGTCTATGGCGGGCGGGGAGCTGTTTTTT.

The V gene is TRBV7-9, the J gene TRBJ1-1; no reliable D call. There are 15 residues in the CDR3. V gave up 5 bases and J gave up 2 bases, with 15 bases separating them. CDR1 is SEHNR and CDR2 is FQNEAQ in the germline V gene (reference sequence). The CDR3 loop reads CASSHMTTTNTEAFF. CDR3 in DNA: TGTGCCAGCAGCCATATGACTACTACTAACACTGAAGCTTTCTTT.

The chain couples TRBV5-1 to TRBJ1-3, with D perhaps matching TRBD1 (5 bases). The CDR3 is 13 residues long. V shed 0 bases and J shed 4 bases, with 5 bases lying between them. Germline CDR1 reads SGHRS; CDR2 reads YFSETQ. The CDR3 is CASSLAGGNTIYF. CDR3 bases: TGCGCCAGCAGCTTGGCAGGGGGAAACACCATATATTTT.

The rearrangement joins TRBV5-6 to TRBJ2-5; D perhaps matches TRBD1 (6 bases). The CDR3 sequence is 15 residues long. Germline loops: CDR1 SGHDT, CDR2 YYEEEE. Trimming stripped 6 bases from V and 4 bases from J, with 19 bases between. In DNA, the CDR3 is TGTGCCAGCACCAAGACTCCTGGGGGCGGAGAGACCCAGTACTTC. Encoded protein: CASTKTPGGGETQYF.

The V gene is TRBV11-2, the J gene TRBJ1-1; 7 positions agree with TRBD1. Germline V gives CDR1 SGHAT, CDR2 FQNNGV. The CDR3 is 13 residues long. Trimming cost V 4 bases and J 1 base; bases outside gene matches: 0. CDR3 protein: CASSWTGNTEAFF. CDR3 DNA sequence: TGTGCCAGCAGCTGGACAGGGAACACTGAAGCTTTCTTT.

This chain joins TRBV19 and TRBJ1-1, with D unresolved. This CDR3 has 12 residues. The V gene's germline CDR1 is LNHDA and CDR2 SQIVND (reference sequence). Trimming took off 2 bases at V and 2 bases at J, with 3 bases between the two ends. CDR3 region: CASSIPNTEAFF. DNA for the CDR3: TGTGCCAGTAGTATACCTAACACTGAAGCTTTCTTT.

V and J are TRBV21-1 and TRBJ1-1. TRBV21-1 is designated a pseudogene. The CDR3 loop spans 13 amino acids. CDR3 in amino acids: CASSKRGGTEAFF. The CDR3 region has the DNA TGTGCCAGCAGCAAAAGGGGGGGGACTGAAGCTTTCTTT.

J is TRBJ1-1 and V is TRBV6-5; 9 bases fit TRBD1. The germline V gene encodes CDR1 MNHEY and CDR2 SVGAGI. Trimming removed 1 base from V and 1 base from J; junction bases left unmatched: 1. CDR3 length equals 15 residues. The CDR3 region has the DNA TGTGCCAGCAGTTACTGGGACAGGGCGAACACTGAAGCTTTCTTT. Amino acid sequence: CASSYWDRANTEAFF.

The chain carries TRBV5-1 and TRBJ1-4; 7 bases agree with TRBD1. J was trimmed by 4 bases and V by 7 bases; bases with no gene match: 7. Germline V CDR1 and CDR2: SGHRS, YFSETQ. The CDR3 is 14 amino acids. CDR3 sequence (DNA): TGCGCCAGCCGTACTGGGACAGTTAATGAAAAACTGTTTTTT. Protein: CASRTGTVNEKLFF.

This chain links TRBV6-6 with TRBJ1-2; D is uncertain. In germline, CDR1 is MNHNY, CDR2 SVGAGI (reference sequence). This CDR3 has 14 residues. The germline V and J ends were trimmed by 0 bases and 6 bases, with 11 bases remaining between them. The CDR3 here is CASSYSTGSDGYTF. For the CDR3, the DNA is TGTGCCAGCAGTTACTCTACGGGATCGGATGGCTACACCTTC.

This clone was picked up one time. The gene calls are TRBV6-5 and TRBJ2-7, with TRBD2 as a possible D gene (6 bases). The V and J ends lost 6 bases and 3 bases respectively, with 15 bases between them. CDR1 MNHEY and CDR2 SVGAGI come from the germline V gene. CDR3 size: 14 residues. The CDR3 is CASSSMGGGYEQYF. Written as DNA, the CDR3 is TGTGCCAGCAGCTCCATGGGGGGAGGCTACGAGCAGTACTTC.

This clone showed up just once. The chain combines TRBV18 with TRBJ2-5, with D possibly TRBD1 on 6 matching bases. From germline, CDR1 is KGHSH and CDR2 LQKENI. This CDR3 spans 16 amino acids. The ends were cut back, 1 base at V and 4 bases at J, with 16 bases in the middle. CDR3 residues: CASSPQGQLPGETQYF. The DNA of the CDR3 is TGTGCCAGCTCACCACAGGGACAACTCCCCGGAGAGACCCAGTACTTC.

This sequence joins TRBV6-6 and TRBJ1-4; the match to TRBD1 covers 7 bases. Per germline, CDR1 MNHNY and CDR2 SVGAGI (reference sequence). Germline trimming cut 4 bases from V and 8 bases from J; bases unmatched to any gene: 7. The CDR3 extends over 14 amino acids. This CDR3 reads CASSSRQGDEKLFF. The CDR3 nucleotides are TGTGCCAGCAGTTCCCGACAGGGTGACGAAAAACTGTTTTTT.

Only a few counts were recorded for this clone. The rearrangement links TRBV10-1 to TRBJ2-3; tentatively, D is TRBD1 (5 bases). CDR1 WNHNN and CDR2 SYGVQD come from the germline V gene (reference sequence). The CDR3 is 15 amino acids. The germline V and J ends were trimmed by 9 bases and 6 bases, with 22 bases remaining between them. DNA of the CDR3: TGCGCCAGTGAAATTGTGACAGTAACTGGGGATACGCAGTATTTT. Translation: CASEIVTVTGDTQYF.

This rearrangement joins TRBV5-6 to TRBJ1-1, with D possibly being TRBD1 (5 bases). Germline V gene data show CDR1 as SGHDT and CDR2 as YYEEEE. The length of the CDR3 is 16 residues. The V end was cut by 3 bases, the J end by 2 bases, with 17 bases between. Here the CDR3 DNA reads TGTGCCAGCAGCTCGCCCCTCGGCGGGGGAAACACTGAAGCTTTCTTT. Amino acids: CASSSPLGGGNTEAFF.

The rearrangement joins TRBV4-3 to TRBJ2-5; the D gene is possibly TRBD1 (6 bases). Trimming took off 0 bases at V and 5 bases at J, with 16 bases between the two ends. The CDR3 consists of 16 residues. Germline V CDR1 and CDR2: LGHNA, YSLEER. The CDR3 loop is CASSQEQSGRGETQYF. As DNA, the CDR3 is TGCGCCAGCAGCCAAGAACAGTCCGGAAGGGGGGAGACCCAGTACTTC.

The rearrangement joins TRBV11-3 to TRBJ2-3, with 8 positions matching TRBD2. V dropped 3 bases and J dropped 7; count of bases not matched to a gene: 6. The CDR3 extends over 14 amino acids. CDR1 is SGHNT and CDR2 is YENEEA in the germline V gene. The CDR3 spells CASSLRGAINTQYF. For the CDR3, the DNA is TGTGCCAGCAGCTTGCGGGGGGCCATAAATACGCAGTATTTT.

V gene TRBV9 combines with J gene TRBJ2-5; D uncertain. The V gene's germline CDR1 is SGDLS and CDR2 YYNGEE. With 4 bases removed from V and 3 bases from J, the gap between germline ends came to 7 bases. The CDR3 is 12 residues long. CDR3 in amino acids: CASSRVEETQYF. The CDR3 DNA reads as TGTGCCAGCAGCCGGGTAGAAGAGACCCAGTACTTC.

This clone has a single count. V and J are TRBV27 and TRBJ1-1; no clear D. Deletions cut 0 bases from V and 0 bases from J, with 11 bases between. The CDR3 is 16 residues long. CDR1 and CDR2 (germline): MNHEY, SMNVEV (reference sequence). CDR3 bases: TGTGCCAGCAGTTTATCGCTGCGGGCCATGAACACTGAAGCTTTCTTT. Protein: CASSLSLRAMNTEAFF.

V gene TRBV27 combines with J gene TRBJ2-1; 11 bases match TRBD2. CDR1 and CDR2 (germline): MNHEY, SMNVEV (reference sequence). Losses at the gene ends were 1 base for V and 8 bases for J; bases not matched to a gene: 13. This CDR3 region has 18 residues. The CDR3 DNA reads as TGTGCCAGCAGTTTATATTGGATTAGCGGGGGGGCCACACATGAGCAGTTCTTC. Its translation: CASSLYWISGGATHEQFF.

The gene calls are TRBV5-4 and TRBJ1-2; TRBD1 matches 7 bases. V was pared by 7 bases and J by 7 bases, with 10 bases of the junction left unmatched. The V gene's germline CDR1 is SGHNT and CDR2 YYREEE (reference sequence). This CDR3 has 13 residues. The CDR3 bases are TGTGCCAGCGCCAACCCAGGGGGAGGTGGCTACACCTTC. This encodes CASANPGGGGYTF.

The chain links TRBV28 to TRBJ1-1; 9 bases are shared with TRBD1. The CDR3 is 14 residues long. J lost 5 bases, V lost 7 bases, and 8 bases had no gene match. CDR1 and CDR2 from the germline V gene are MDHEN and SYDVKM. CDR3 nucleotide sequence: TGTGCCAGCAATTCGGACAGGGGTGGGACTGAAGCTTTCTTT. Translated, it gives CASNSDRGGTEAFF.

This clone has just one count. The gene calls are TRBV30 and TRBJ2-2; unclear D gene. V dropped 4 bases and J dropped 5 bases, with 8 bases sitting between them. The CDR3 has 12 residues. Germline V gene data show CDR1 as GTSNPN and CDR2 as SVGIG (reference sequence). The CDR3 here is CAWTSQTGELFF. The CDR3 DNA sequence: TGTGCCTGGACTAGTCAAACCGGGGAGCTGTTTTTT.